The rows below give T cell receptor beta chains drawn from one sample of a study of CD8+ T cells in alopecia areata. The repertoire was sequenced with immunoSEQ multiplex PCR; TCRdb's copy has only in-frame clones and lacks some. Of just over 150,000 clones in the sample, about two thirds were seen once. The sequenced sample was CD4+ T cells sorted from blood, obtained at week 4, from a patient treated with tofacitinib. All receptors derive from a human donor with alopecia areata. CDR3s include the opening cysteine and the closing phenylalanine or tryptophan. The D gene is left open where the match is weak. Rows may omit the clone size; those that give it use once, few, many or a size class.

D gene | J gene | V gene | clone size | CDR3 DNA | CDR3 protein
TRBD2 | TRBJ2-1 | TRBV18 | . | TGTGCCAGCTCACCGAGTAGCGGGGGGGCTCACAATGAGCAGTTCTTC | CASSPSSGGAHNEQFF
. | TRBJ1-2 | TRBV27 | few | TGTGCCAGCAGTTTGTCAGGGCTCTATGGCTACACCTTC | CASSLSGLYGYTF
TRBD1 | TRBJ1-2 | TRBV25-1 | few | TGTGCCAGCAGTGAGACAGGGAGGAATGGCTACACCTTC | CASSETGRNGYTF
TRBD1 | TRBJ1-1 | TRBV9 | once | TGTGCCAGCAGCGTAGACAGGGGCGGCACTGAAGCTTTCTTT | CASSVDRGGTEAFF
TRBD2 | TRBJ2-3 | TRBV6-5 | few | TGTGCCAGCAGTTACCTAGCGGCTAGCACAGATACGCAGTATTTT | CASSYLAASTDTQYF
. | TRBJ1-5 | TRBV27 | . | TGTGCCAGCAGTTTACGATTAGGGAATCAGCCCCAGCATTTT | CASSLRLGNQPQHF
. | TRBJ2-3 | TRBV7-9 | . | TGTGCCAGCAGGTCGCGAAGCTCGGAGGATACGCAGTATTTT | CASRSRSSEDTQYF
. | TRBJ1-2 | TRBV4-3 | . | TGCGCCAGCAGCCAAGACGTCACTTCAGGCGGCTACACCTTC | CASSQDVTSGGYTF
. | TRBJ1-4 | TRBV30 | . | TGTGCCTGGAACAAGCGACGGGCGACTAATGAAAAACTGTTTTTT | CAWNKRRATNEKLFF
. | TRBJ2-1 | TRBV5-1 | . | TGCGCCAGCAGCTTAGGGACCTCCTACAATGAGCAGTTCTTC | CASSLGTSYNEQFF
. | TRBJ1-1 | TRBV30 | . | TGTGCCTGGAGAGAACTCAAAGCTTTCTTT | CAWRELKAFF
TRBD2 | TRBJ2-2 | TRBV25-1 | . | TGTGCCAGCAGTCAGACTAGCGGCCTCCTCGCTCGGGGGGAGCTGTTTTTT | CASSQTSGLLARGELFF
TRBD1 | TRBJ2-3 | TRBV7-8 | once | TGTGCCAGCAGCTTAGGGGACAGGGGGCGTGTAGATACGCAGTATTTT | CASSLGDRGRVDTQYF
TRBD2 | TRBJ2-3 | TRBV5-1 | . | TGCGCCAGCAGCTTGGCGGGGGGGTTGGAGACGGCCACAGATACGCAGTATTTT | CASSLAGGLETATDTQYF
TRBD2 | TRBJ2-2 | TRBV10-3 | few | TGTGCCATACTACCGGGACTAGCGAACACCGGGGAGCTGTTTTTT | CAILPGLANTGELFF
TRBD1 | TRBJ2-5 | TRBV5-4 | few | TGTGCCAGCAGCTTGGACCGGGACAGGGGTGAGACCCAGTACTTC | CASSLDRDRGETQYF